The source of this TCR beta chain is a study of blood T cell repertoires in COVID-19. Study in general: COVID-19 samples, acute and convalescent, were from the United States, Italy and Spain. T cells, B-cell-depleted T cells, or PBMCs supplied cDNA or gDNA.

From germline, CDR1 is SGHNT and CDR2 YYREEE (reference sequence). The CDR3 is 15 amino acids. J gave up 4 bases and V 3 bases, and 9 bases lay outside the gene matches. The authors' processing: Cell counts per sample came from amplifying reference gene primers. Sequenced by immunoSEQ multiplex PCR; TCRdb stores in-frame clones only, minus some. V, J and clone size are those of that table, while D and trimming were read from the DNA. Seen here are 260,000 or so clones, roughly four fifths observed once, and the top ten hold about 4.8%. This TCR was recovered from a woman aged 70-85 years with acute or convalescent COVID-19. Sequenced material: peripheral blood. The chain links TRBV5-4 to TRBJ1-2; TRBD1 agrees at 7 bases. The CDR3 sequence: CASSWDSSTPYGYTF. DNA of the CDR3: TGTGCCAGCAGCTGGGACAGTTCTACTCCCTATGGCTACACCTTC.